The subject of this entry is one T cell receptor beta chain. This entry comes from a study of Ad26.COV2.S vaccination and SARS-CoV-2 variants. Assay: immunoSEQ multiplex PCR; the TCRdb copy retains only in-frame clones and omits some. This sample has 350,000 to 450,000 clones, with approximately 90% found just once. Treatment: about 20 received Ad26.COV2.S at low or high dose, single or two shots; about 5 received placebo; per-sample allocation not given. Samples were taken on day 63 after the first vaccine or placebo injection. V was clipped by 4 bases and J by 6 bases; unmatched bases: 9. Per the germline V gene, CDR1 is SGHRS and CDR2 is YFSETQ. The CDR3 totals 14 residues.

This sequence was found in a person aged 18-65 years who received the Ad26.COV2.S COVID-19 vaccine or a placebo. V usage is TRBV5-1 and J usage is TRBJ2-7; 8 positions match TRBD1. Source: peripheral blood, taken in a trial of Ad26.COV2.S vaccine versus placebo. The CDR3 DNA reads TGCGCCAGCAGCCCCGGGACAGGCTTCCTCGAGCAGTACTTC. This gives the protein CASSPGTGFLEQYF. The whole variable domain, filled in from reference TRBV5-1 and TRBJ2-7, reads KAGVTQTPRYLIKTRGQQVTLSCSPISGHRSVSWYQQTPGQGLQFLFEYFSETQRNKGNFPGRFSGRQFSNSRSEMNVSTLELGDSALYLCASSPGTGFLEQYFGPGTRLTVT.